One and the same sample provided the 21 T cell receptor beta chains below, sequenced in a study of T cells in Graves' hyperthyroidism and ophthalmopathy (dated by TCRdb to the late 2010s). The library was generated by multiplex PCR. The sample was run on an Illumina HiSeq 2000. Amplification of TCR beta CDR3 regions was carried out from RNA transcripts. For the first round of RT-PCR on the TCR CDR3, the HTBI primer set was used together with the Qiagen OneStep RT-PCR kit. The public reads were reanalyzed by TCRdb: fastp trimming at Q25, MiXCR alignment, in-frame beta chains only. Rows are combined by CDR3 protein, so each entry shows the most common genes and DNA. The sample profile shows hundreds of thousands of distinct CDR3 sequences; approximately 25% of them were found once. The ten largest clones add up to around 11% of the sample. The sample comprised blood. The receptors were gathered from a woman aged 30 to 39 with Graves' ophthalmopathy.

To note about this clonotype: This may come from a read error, since a much larger clone is one base off. The CDR3 loop reads CAIRTDTSNQPQHF. DNA for the CDR3: TGTGCCATCAGGACCGACACAAGCAATCAGCCCCAGCATTTT. The V and J genes are TRBV12-3 or TRBV12-4 and TRBJ1-5; no definite D call. Trimming took off 10 bases at V and 1 base at J, with 14 bases between the two ends. The CDR3 is 14 amino acids.

Remarks on this clonotype: The conserved phenylalanine or tryptophan normally closing the CDR3 is absent here, so this likely arose from a read error. V usage is TRBV20-1 and J usage is TRBJ2-3; 7 positions match TRBD2. In germline, CDR1 is DFQATT, CDR2 SNEGSKA (reference sequence). CDR3 length equals 16 residues. The J segment lost 2 bases and the V segment lost 2 bases, leaving 10 bases of the junction unmatched. The DNA for the CDR3 is TGCAGTGCTAGACAGCTTTTAAGCGGGAACACAGATACGCAGTATTGT. Its protein product is CSARQLLSGNTDTQYC.

The CDR3 loop is CSARQGLSGNTIYF. CDR3 coding DNA: TGCAGCGCGAGACAGGGTCTCTCTGGAAACACCATATATTTT. The V and J genes are TRBV29-1 and TRBJ1-3; 7 nucleotides agree with TRBD1. CDR3 length: 14 residues. Germline V CDR1 and CDR2: SQVTM, ANQGSEA. V trimming: 7 bases; J trimming: 0 bases; junction bases outside the gene matches: 6. Using reference TRBV29-1 and TRBJ1-3 for the parts outside the CDR3, the full variable domain is SAVISQKPSRDICQRGTSLTIQCQVDSQVTMMFWYRQQPGQSLTLIATANQGSEATYESGFVIDKFPISRPNLTFSTLTVSNMSPEDSSIYLCSARQGLSGNTIYFGEGSWLTVV.

The chain recombines TRBV27 with TRBJ2-5; D is unclear. The CDR3 length is 16 residues. The germline V and J ends were trimmed by 5 bases and 1 base, with 17 bases remaining between them. The germline V gene has CDR1 MNHEY and CDR2 SMNVEV (reference sequence). The CDR3 DNA sequence: TGTGCCAGCAGTCCAGACACGAAAGTGGGCCAAGAGACCCAGTACTTC. It translates to CASSPDTKVGQETQYF.

This clonotype was counted many times. V is TRBV4-3 and J is TRBJ1-2, with D perhaps matching TRBD1 (5 bases). The CDR3 runs 15 residues. The V and J ends lost 5 bases and 4 bases respectively, with 17 bases between them. Germline CDR1 is LGHNA and CDR2 is YSLEER. CDR3 nucleotides: TGCGCCAGCAGCGAACGGGGGAAACTTGGCTATGGCTACACCTTC. This encodes CASSERGKLGYGYTF.

This clonotype was counted at least ten times. V gene TRBV25-1 combines with J gene TRBJ1-6; D remains unclear. The V and J ends lost 0 bases and 10 bases respectively, with 4 bases between them. Germline CDR1 and CDR2: MGHDK and SYGVNS. The length of the CDR3 is 12 residues. The CDR3 nucleotides are TGTGCCAGCAGTGAATACAGATCACCCCTCCACTTT. This gives the protein CASSEYRSPLHF.

This clonotype appeared many times. This chain connects TRBV6-5 to TRBJ1-5; D unclear. Germline V gives CDR1 MNHEY, CDR2 SVGAGI. The CDR3 has 13 residues. The V and J ends lost 6 bases and 1 base respectively, with 7 bases between them. CDR3 in DNA: TGTGCCAGCAGGGTCTCCAGCAATCAGCCCCAGCATTTT. This sequence encodes CASRVSSNQPQHF.

This clonotype was seen repeatedly, ten times or more. The chain carries TRBV24-1 and TRBJ1-6, with D maybe TRBD1 (6 bases). Trimming left V 4 bases short and J 7 bases short, with 19 bases between. The germline V gene encodes CDR1 KGHDR and CDR2 SFDVKD. The CDR3 is made up of 17 amino acids. This CDR3 is CATSETRDRNENSPLHF. The DNA of the CDR3 is TGTGCCACCAGTGAAACGAGAGACAGGAATGAGAATTCACCCCTCCACTTT.

In its sample, this clonotype was seen a few times. The rearrangement uses TRBV11-3 and TRBJ1-6; 7 positions match TRBD1. CDR1 and CDR2 (germline): SGHNT, YENEEA. The CDR3 contains 15 residues. With V trimmed by 5 bases and J by 8 bases, 9 bases remained unmatched. The CDR3 coding sequence is TGTGCCAGCAGCCCCGGACAGGATCTCGATTCACCCCTCCACTTT. Protein sequence: CASSPGQDLDSPLHF.

This clonotype was observed at least ten times. The chain joins TRBV20-1 to TRBJ2-5; 9 bases map to TRBD1. In germline, CDR1 is DFQATT, CDR2 SNEGSKA (reference sequence). The CDR3 covers 15 residues. The trim removed 0 bases at V and 4 bases at J, leaving 6 bases unmatched. The CDR3 is CSARDLRQGGETQYF. As DNA, the CDR3 is TGCAGTGCTAGAGATCTGAGACAGGGGGGAGAGACCCAGTACTTC.

This clonotype was observed a handful of times. The rearrangement uses TRBV20-1 and TRBJ2-2; D may be TRBD1 (5 bases). The V end was cut by 6 bases, the J end by 0 bases, with 11 bases between. The CDR3 spans 14 residues. Germline V gene lookup returns CDR1 DFQATT and CDR2 SNEGSKA (reference sequence). CDR3 amino acids: CSARQKSNTGELFF. CDR3 bases: TGCAGTGCCAGACAGAAATCGAACACCGGGGAGCTGTTTTTT.

This clonotype was seen repeatedly, ten times or more. The CDR3 loop is CASSQGTENTIYF. In nucleotides, the CDR3 is TGTGCCAGCAGCCAGGGGACGGAAAACACCATATATTTT. The chain employs TRBV3-1 and TRBJ1-3; D is perhaps TRBD1 (5 bases). Germline CDR1 reads LGHDT; CDR2 reads YNNKEL (reference sequence). V lost 3 bases, J lost 6 bases, and 9 bases lay in between. This CDR3 is built from 13 residues.

This clonotype came up many times. The gene calls are TRBV19 and TRBJ2-5, with 12 nucleotides matching TRBD2. Germline V gene sequence: CDR1 LNHDA, CDR2 SQIVND (reference sequence). The trim removed 8 bases at V and 4 bases at J, leaving 2 bases unmatched. The CDR3 consists of 13 residues. CDR3 sequence (DNA): TGTGCCAGTGAGACTAGCGGGGGAGAGACCCAGTACTTC. Its translation: CASETSGGETQYF.

This clonotype appeared many times. The chain couples TRBV29-1 to TRBJ1-1; tentatively, D is TRBD1 (5 bases). With 7 bases removed from V and 3 bases from J, the gap between germline ends came to 12 bases. The germline gives CDR1 SQVTM, CDR2 ANQGSEA. The CDR3 has 12 residues. The CDR3, as DNA: TGCAGCGGGGTGGGGGTCGACACTGAAGCTTTCTTT. Translation gives CSGVGVDTEAFF.

The sample holds a few counts of this clonotype. This chain connects TRBV12-3 or TRBV12-4 to TRBJ2-1, with 10 bases aligning to TRBD2. V was clipped by 7 bases and J by 6 bases; unmatched bases: 9. The length of the CDR3 is 15 residues. The CDR3 spells CASILAGALGNEQFF. CDR3 DNA: TGTGCCAGCATCCTAGCGGGGGCCCTAGGCAATGAGCAGTTCTTC.

The chain links TRBV7-3 to TRBJ2-7, with D tentatively TRBD2 (6 bases). Trimming cost V 1 base and J 3 bases, with 7 bases left between them. This CDR3 region has 13 residues. Germline V gene lookup returns CDR1 SGHTA and CDR2 FQGTGA. Here the CDR3 reads CASSLMGGYEQYF. The CDR3 DNA is TGTGCCAGCAGCTTAATGGGGGGCTACGAGCAGTACTTC.

This clonotype was counted only a few times. The chain recombines TRBV7-2 with TRBJ2-5; D remains unclear. The germline CDR1 and CDR2 sequences are SGHTA and FQGNSA. The CDR3 is made up of 13 amino acids. V dropped 5 bases and J dropped 5 bases, with 12 bases sitting between them. CDR3 protein: CASSPWSVETQYF. The CDR3, as DNA: TGTGCCAGCAGCCCATGGTCGGTGGAGACCCAGTACTTC.

Points on this clonotype: This CDR3 fails to terminate in the conserved phenylalanine or tryptophan, so it likely reflects a read error. No DNA is shown, since the ends of the CDR3 on it are uncertain; the CDR3 is the one TCRdb lists. V usage is TRBV6-1 and J usage is TRBJ1-2; the D call in the table, TRBD1, was not verified against the DNA. Per germline, CDR1 MNHNS and CDR2 SASEGT. The CDR3 numbers 14 amino acids, ends counted. This CDR3 reads CASSGYLGAYGFTV.

The chain carries TRBV12-3 or TRBV12-4 and TRBJ2-5; 13 bases are a match to TRBD2. After removal of 7 bases from V and 5 bases from J, the junction contained 10 bases not matched to a gene. The CDR3 totals 16 residues. The CDR3: CASTTLAGGPMETQYF. CDR3 sequence (DNA): TGTGCCAGCACCACACTAGCGGGGGGGCCCATGGAGACCCAGTACTTC.

A remark on this clonotype: A much larger clone sits a single nucleotide away, making a read error possible. The chain has TRBV28 and TRBJ2-5; weak D call: TRBD2 (6 bases). The CDR3 length is 14 residues. The germline V gene has CDR1 MDHEN and CDR2 SYDVKM. CDR3 in DNA: TGTGCCAGCAGTTCAATAGCGGCTGGGGAGACCAAGTACTTC. Residues: CASSSIAAGETKYF.

This clonotype was counted at least ten times. The chain joins TRBV15 to TRBJ2-2, with a weak D call TRBD2 (5 bases). The CDR3 consists of 17 residues. V was clipped by 11 bases and J by 1 base, with 23 bases between them. CDR1 is LNHNV, CDR2 YYDKDF, per germline (reference sequence). CDR3 DNA: TGTGCCGCCGCCCGGGCTGAGGGCAGACAGAACACCGGGGAGCTGTTTTTT. Encoded protein: CAAARAEGRQNTGELFF. The full variable domain, rest sourced from reference TRBV15 and TRBJ2-2, is DAMVIQNPRYQVTQFGKPVTLSCSQTLNHNVMYWYQQKSSQAPKLLFHYYDKDFNNEADTPDNFQSRRPNTSFCFLDIRSPGLGDTAMYLCAAARAEGRQNTGELFFGEGSRLTVL.